This T cell receptor beta chain was sequenced during a study of cytomegalovirus exposure and HLA in healthy donors. Study observations and caveats: Only CMV serostatus was available as immune exposure information. The authors later found most CMV-associated TCR beta chains appeared HLA-restricted. According to an earlier analysis, most TCR beta V segments yielded productive rearrangements about 90% or about 30% of the time.

PCR was performed using 60 Vbeta and 13 Jbeta primers. TCRdb keeps only in-frame clones here, not all; method: immunoSEQ multiplex PCR. This table has some 110,000 clones, 76% appearing once. Comment on this clone: Its antigen remains unknown.

Germline loops: CDR1 MNHNY, CDR2 SVGAGI (reference sequence). This CDR3 comprises 13 residues. V lost 2 bases to trimming and J lost 10 bases, with 14 bases between them. Sequencing was carried out using PBMCs. This chain connects TRBV6-6 to TRBJ1-2; D gene uncertain. The TCR was taken from a man in his fifties or sixties in good health and CMV-seronegative. Here the CDR3 reads CASSYLGSGYYTF. For the CDR3, the DNA is TGTGCCAGCAGTTACCTCGGGTCGGGTTACTACACCTTC.